This passage covers 13 T cell receptor beta chains from one sample sequenced in a study of early T cells in non-severe SARS-CoV-2 infection. TCRdb redid the calling of the 5' RACE reads with MiXCR, one entry per CDR3 protein. The repertoire includes about 94,000 distinct CDR3 sequences, 13% of them detected once, and approximately 2.3% sits in the top ten. The specimen was whole blood. Receptors were obtained from an adult who was a healthcare worker with PCR-confirmed SARS-CoV-2 infection or an uninfected control (not recorded which).

This clonotype was recorded a few times. V is TRBV10-3 and J is TRBJ1-6; a weak D match, TRBD1 (5 bases). This CDR3 has 15 amino acids. The germline CDR1 and CDR2 sequences are ENHRY and SYGVKD. V was cut by 2 bases and J by 7 bases, with 12 bases left in between. This chain's CDR3 is CAISENAGRNSPLHF. The CDR3 coding sequence is TGTGCCATCAGTGAGAACGCAGGGCGCAATTCACCCCTCCACTTT.

At least ten counts were recorded for this clonotype. V gene TRBV27 combines with J gene TRBJ1-1, with D possibly TRBD1 on 5 matching bases. Deletions cut 6 bases from V and 4 bases from J, with 12 bases between. Germline V gene sequence: CDR1 MNHEY, CDR2 SMNVEV (reference sequence). The CDR3 is 13 residues long. The CDR3 here is CASSPTVPTEAFF. For the CDR3, the DNA is TGTGCCAGCAGCCCGACAGTACCCACTGAAGCTTTCTTT.

The table lists this clonotype with a few counts. V usage is TRBV6-2 or TRBV6-3 and J usage is TRBJ2-2; D is unresolved. The CDR3 has 14 amino acids. V was shortened by 2 bases and J by 7 bases, with 11 bases between the two germline ends. Germline V gene sequence: CDR1 MNHEY, CDR2 SVGEGT. As DNA, the CDR3 is TGTGCCAGCAGTTACGGGTGGGTCGGCGGGGAGCTGTTTTTT. Its translation: CASSYGWVGGELFF.

Only a few counts were recorded for this clonotype. The genes are TRBV15 and TRBJ1-2, with D perhaps TRBD1 (6 bases). Trimming removed 0 bases at V and 6 bases at J, with 11 bases between. CDR1 and CDR2 from the germline V gene are LNHNV and YYDKDF (reference sequence). The CDR3 spans 14 residues. The CDR3 DNA follows: TGTGCCACCAGCAGAGACAGGGGAAATAATGGCTACACCTTC. This gives the protein CATSRDRGNNGYTF. Looking up the rest from reference TRBV15 and TRBJ1-2 gives the full variable domain: DAMVIQNPRYQVTQFGKPVTLSCSQTLNHNVMYWYQQKSSQAPKLLFHYYDKDFNNEADTPDNFQSRRPNTSFCFLDIRSPGLGDTAMYLCATSRDRGNNGYTFGSGTRLTVV.

The chain has TRBV6-1 and TRBJ2-6; no clear D gene. CDR3 length equals 14 residues. Trimming removed 4 bases from V and 2 bases from J, with 6 bases in between. Germline CDR1 and CDR2: MNHNS and SASEGT. CDR3 nucleotide sequence: TGTGCCAGCAGTGTAAGCACTGGGGCCAACGTCCTGACTTTC. Translation: CASSVSTGANVLTF.

V gene TRBV20-1 combines with J gene TRBJ2-3, with D possibly matching TRBD2 (5 bases). V lost 5 bases, J lost 2 bases, and 17 bases lay in between. The CDR3 runs to 15 residues. Germline assignment: CDR1 DFQATT and CDR2 SNEGSKA (reference sequence). The CDR3 region has the DNA TGCAGTGCTTCACTTCTAGCCCGGGCCACAGATACGCAGTATTTT. It encodes CSASLLARATDTQYF.

This clonotype has only a few counts. The V gene is TRBV3-1, the J gene TRBJ2-1; the match to TRBD2 covers 7 bases. This CDR3 region has 14 residues. The germline CDR1 and CDR2 sequences are LGHDT and YNNKEL (reference sequence). The J segment lost 6 bases and the V segment lost 1 base, leaving 3 bases of the junction unmatched. CDR3 sequence: CASSQGLAANEQFF. DNA of the CDR3: TGTGCCAGCAGCCAAGGACTAGCTGCCAATGAGCAGTTCTTC.

This clonotype was detected many times. This sequence joins TRBV6-1 and TRBJ1-4, with 10 bases aligning to TRBD1. The CDR3 has 16 amino acids. Looked up from germline, CDR1 is MNHNS and CDR2 is SASEGT. V trimming: 5 bases; J trimming: 3 bases; junction bases outside the gene matches: 6. The CDR3 loop reads CASSTRQGAANEKLFF. In DNA, the CDR3 is TGTGCCAGCAGTACGAGACAGGGGGCGGCTAATGAAAAACTGTTTTTT.

This chain links TRBV7-6 with TRBJ2-7, with 7 bases aligning to TRBD2. J was trimmed by 5 bases and V by 2 bases; bases with no gene match: 12. The CDR3 contains 16 residues. Germline V gene lookup returns CDR1 SGHVS and CDR2 FNYEAQ. In nucleotides, the CDR3 is TGTGCCAGCAGCTTATCTCCCGCGGGGGACTTCGACGAGCAGTACTTC. Protein: CASSLSPAGDFDEQYF.

This clonotype was detected only a few times. The chain combines TRBV20-1 with TRBJ1-1; no clear D. Germline V gene data show CDR1 as DFQATT and CDR2 as SNEGSKA (reference sequence). Trimming cost V 3 bases and J 4 bases, with 6 bases left between them. The CDR3 has 11 residues. CDR3 nucleotide sequence: TGCAGTGCTAGTTCCGTCACTGAAGCTTTCTTT. This translates into CSASSVTEAFF.

This sequence joins TRBV19 and TRBJ2-7; possibly TRBD1 or TRBD2 for D (5 bases each). Trimming took off 4 bases at V and 0 bases at J, with 19 bases between the two ends. The CDR3 is 17 amino acids. Germline-derived CDR1 and CDR2 are LNHDA and SQIVND (reference sequence). CDR3 amino acids: CASSTPNGAGPSYEQYF. CDR3 nucleotide sequence: TGTGCCAGTAGTACCCCGAACGGGGCAGGACCCTCCTACGAGCAGTACTTC. The full variable domain, in which reference TRBV19 and TRBJ2-7 provide the parts outside the CDR3, is DGGITQSPKYLFRKEGQNVTLSCEQNLNHDAMYWYRQDPGQGLRLIYYSQIVNDFQKGDIAEGYSVSREKKESFPLTVTSAQKNPTAFYLCASSTPNGAGPSYEQYFGPGTRLTVT.

The gene calls are TRBV5-1 and TRBJ2-1, with D maybe TRBD1 (6 bases). The CDR3 loop spans 16 amino acids. Germline V gene lookup returns CDR1 SGHRS and CDR2 YFSETQ. Trimming shortened V by 0 bases and J by 4 bases, and 14 bases separated the two germline ends. CDR3 bases: TGCGCCAGCAGCTTGGGTGGGGGCCTCCCTTACAATGAGCAGTTCTTC. Its translation is CASSLGGGLPYNEQFF.

This clonotype occurred many times. This chain joins TRBV11-2 and TRBJ2-1, with D uncertain. Trimming removed 1 base from V and 3 bases from J, with 7 bases in between. Per germline, CDR1 SGHAT and CDR2 FQNNGV. The CDR3 sequence is 14 residues long. The CDR3 region has the DNA TGTGCCAGCAGCTTAGCCCGGAACTACAATGAGCAGTTCTTC. It encodes CASSLARNYNEQFF.